One T cell receptor beta chain is described in this entry. This entry comes from a study of CD8 T cells in Susac syndrome. RNA totalling roughly 0.45 to 1 ug underwent reverse transcription with random hexamers. The CDR3 of TCR beta was amplified by immunoSEQ multiplex PCR across 54 Vbeta and 13 Jbeta. TCRdb used MiXCR to reprocess the immunoSEQ multiplex PCR reads, holding one entry per CDR3 protein. The table lists approximately 90,000 distinct CDR3 sequences, 90% to 95% of them singletons. The V gene lost 0 bases and the J gene lost 2 bases, with 6 bases spanning the gap. The germline V gene has CDR1 SGDLS and CDR2 YYNGEE. The CDR3 is 15 amino acids. The healthy controls were matched to patients by age and sex.

Source material: CD8+ T cells from PBMCs. The receptor was isolated from a human donor in good health. The chain combines TRBV9 with TRBJ2-6; no clear D. The CDR3 here is CASSVARAGANVLTF. DNA for the CDR3: TGTGCCAGCAGCGTAGCAAGGGCTGGGGCCAACGTCCTGACTTTC.